Below are 14 T cell receptor beta chains sequenced from a single sample in a study of OX40 agonist ivuxolimab in advanced cancers. Assay used: immunoSEQ multiplex PCR; TCRdb lists only in-frame clones, some missing. Among around 97,000 clones listed, more than 80% were seen once. The sequencing used CD4+ or CD8+ T cells sorted from blood, collected in a trial of the OX40 agonist ivuxolimab. Receptors originate from an adult with an advanced solid tumor such as melanoma, head and neck, liver or kidney cancer.

This sequence joins TRBV9 and TRBJ1-3; D is perhaps TRBD1 (5 bases). Per the germline V gene, CDR1 is SGDLS and CDR2 is YYNGEE. The V end lost 1 base, the J end lost 0 bases, and 8 bases lay between the germline ends. This CDR3 contains 15 residues. CDR3 sequence reads: CASSVSGGSGNTIYF. The CDR3 bases are TGTGCCAGCAGCGTAAGCGGGGGCTCTGGAAACACCATATATTTT.

V and J are TRBV7-8 and TRBJ2-7, with D uncertain. The CDR3 consists of 11 residues. Trimming shortened V by 4 bases and J by 9 bases, and 10 bases separated the two germline ends. CDR1 is SGHVS and CDR2 is FQNEAQ in the germline V gene. CDR3 bases: TGTGCCAGCAGCTCGGGTGGCGGGCAGTACTTC. Its translation is CASSSGGGQYF.

The chain couples TRBV5-1 to TRBJ1-2; D is undetermined. Germline CDR1 is SGHRS and CDR2 is YFSETQ. Trimming stripped 4 bases from V and 0 bases from J, with 10 bases between. This CDR3 contains 14 residues. The CDR3 sequence is CASSGSGANYGYTF. The CDR3 DNA reads TGCGCCAGCAGCGGGTCGGGAGCTAACTATGGCTACACCTTC.

The chain recombines TRBV7-8 with TRBJ2-7, with 8 nucleotides matching TRBD1. V shed 2 bases and J 4 bases; nucleotides not matched to a gene: 4. The CDR3 is made up of 14 amino acids. CDR1 is SGHVS and CDR2 is FQNEAQ in the germline V gene. In DNA form, the CDR3 reads TGTGCCAGCAGCTTACAGGGGGCCCGGTACGAGCAGTACTTC. Protein: CASSLQGARYEQYF.

The V call is TRBV9, the J call TRBJ2-1; 12 bases map to TRBD2. CDR1 and CDR2 (germline): SGDLS, YYNGEE. The J segment lost 5 bases and the V segment lost 4 bases, leaving 7 bases of the junction unmatched. The CDR3 extends over 16 amino acids. CDR3 region: CASSSHGLAGNNEQFF. For the CDR3, the DNA is TGTGCCAGCAGCTCCCATGGACTAGCGGGGAACAATGAGCAGTTCTTC. Full variable domain (outside the CDR3, taken from reference TRBV9 and TRBJ2-1): DSGVTQTPKHLITATGQRVTLRCSPRSGDLSVYWYQQSLDQGLQFLIQYYNGEERAKGNILERFSAQQFPDLHSELNLSSLELGDSALYFCASSSHGLAGNNEQFFGPGTRLTVL.

The V and J genes are TRBV5-1 and TRBJ2-3; a possible D gene is TRBD1 (6 bases). Trimming cost V 2 bases and J 6 bases, with 16 bases left between them. Germline loops: CDR1 SGHRS, CDR2 YFSETQ. This CDR3 is built from 15 residues. This CDR3 is CASSFAGALGDTQYF. For the CDR3, the DNA is TGCGCCAGCAGCTTCGCAGGGGCCCTAGGGGATACGCAGTATTTT.

The chain employs TRBV7-8 and TRBJ2-1; possibly TRBD2 for D (6 bases). This CDR3 has 14 residues. Germline CDR1 reads SGHVS; CDR2 reads FQNEAQ. The V end was cut by 2 bases, the J end by 5 bases, with 10 bases between. The CDR3 here is CASSLFQRDNEQFF. The DNA for the CDR3 is TGTGCCAGCAGCTTATTCCAGCGGGACAATGAGCAGTTCTTC.

The rearrangement uses TRBV6-5 and TRBJ1-5, with 8 nucleotides matching TRBD1. This CDR3 spans 15 amino acids. From germline, CDR1 is MNHEY and CDR2 SVGAGI. The trim removed 6 bases at V and 3 bases at J, leaving 7 bases unmatched. CDR3 sequence: CASSTDRGDNQPQHF. CDR3 nucleotide sequence: TGTGCCAGCAGCACTGACAGGGGAGACAATCAGCCCCAGCATTTT.

This chain joins TRBV28 and TRBJ1-1; no firm D call. The CDR3 runs 14 residues. Trimming stripped 2 bases from V and 0 bases from J, with 7 bases between. The germline CDR1 and CDR2 sequences are MDHEN and SYDVKM. The CDR3 loop is CASSLGGMNTEAFF. The CDR3 DNA is TGTGCCAGCAGTTTAGGTGGGATGAACACTGAAGCTTTCTTT. Full variable domain (missing parts from reference TRBV28 and TRBJ1-1): DVKVTQSSRYLVKRTGEKVFLECVQDMDHENMFWYRQDPGLGLRLIYFSYDVKMKEKGDIPEGYSVSREKKERFSLILESASTNQTSMYLCASSLGGMNTEAFFGQGTRLTVV.

V usage is TRBV4-3 and J usage is TRBJ2-3, with TRBD1 matching over 8 bases. Per germline, CDR1 LGHNA and CDR2 YSLEER. CDR3 length equals 14 residues. J gave up 10 bases and V 4 bases, and 10 bases lay outside the gene matches. DNA of the CDR3: TGCGCCAGCAGCCGTGACAGGGGAGATAGTGCGCAGTATTTT. The encoded protein is CASSRDRGDSAQYF.

V usage is TRBV4-3 and J usage is TRBJ2-4, with D unclear. Germline CDR1 and CDR2: LGHNA and YSLEER. With 0 bases removed from V and 0 bases from J, the gap between germline ends came to 9 bases. This CDR3 spans 16 amino acids. The CDR3 DNA follows: TGCGCCAGCAGCCAAGATCTTACACTAGCCAAAAACATTCAGTACTTC. Translating gives CASSQDLTLAKNIQYF.

This clone has more than one count but fewer than ten. The DNA for the CDR3 is TGCGCCAGCAGCCCCCAAGGGACAGGGGAGACTGAAGCTTTCTTT. It encodes CASSPQGTGETEAFF. This chain uses TRBV5-1 with TRBJ1-1; 10 nucleotides line up with TRBD1. This CDR3 is 15 amino acids long. Per the germline V gene, CDR1 is SGHRS and CDR2 is YFSETQ. The V gene end was trimmed by 4 bases and the J gene end by 5 bases; junction bases not matched to a gene: 8.

This rearrangement joins TRBV6-1 to TRBJ2-3, with TRBD2 matching over 9 bases. Per germline, CDR1 MNHNS and CDR2 SASEGT. The CDR3 spans 15 residues. With 3 bases clipped from V and 5 bases from J, the junction kept 6 bases outside the gene matches. The CDR3 region is CASSDPGLAKDTQYF. The CDR3 bases are TGTGCCAGCAGTGACCCGGGACTAGCTAAAGATACGCAGTATTTT.

This clone has only one observation. The rearrangement joins TRBV9 to TRBJ2-7; 8 nucleotides agree with TRBD1. The germline V gene encodes CDR1 SGDLS and CDR2 YYNGEE. The J segment lost 0 bases and the V segment lost 4 bases, leaving 3 bases of the junction unmatched. This CDR3 contains 14 residues. This CDR3 reads CASSPGGVSYEQYF. The CDR3, as DNA: TGTGCCAGCAGCCCAGGGGGCGTCTCCTACGAGCAGTACTTC. The full variable domain, its missing parts supplied by reference TRBV9 and TRBJ2-7, is DSGVTQTPKHLITATGQRVTLRCSPRSGDLSVYWYQQSLDQGLQFLIQYYNGEERAKGNILERFSAQQFPDLHSELNLSSLELGDSALYFCASSPGGVSYEQYFGPGTRLTVT.